The 8 T cell receptor beta chains below all came from one sample that was sequenced in a study of OX40 agonist ivuxolimab in advanced cancers. Using immunoSEQ multiplex PCR, the repertoire was profiled, and TCRdb retains in-frame clones only, with some absent. The data show 50,000 to 65,000 clones, roughly 84% seen once. Source: CD4+ or CD8+ T cells sorted from blood, taken in a trial of the OX40 agonist ivuxolimab. These receptors were taken from an adult with an advanced solid tumor such as melanoma, head and neck, liver or kidney cancer.

The chain carries TRBV7-9 and TRBJ1-2; TRBD1 matches 7 bases. The CDR3 sequence is 17 residues long. Looked up from germline, CDR1 is SEHNR and CDR2 is FQNEAQ (reference sequence). The J segment lost 2 bases and the V segment lost 3 bases, leaving 12 bases of the junction unmatched. The CDR3 sequence is CASSLGQPSTQNYGYTF. The CDR3 nucleotides are TGTGCCAGCAGCTTGGGACAGCCAAGTACCCAAAACTATGGCTACACCTTC. Full variable domain (missing parts from reference TRBV7-9 and TRBJ1-2): DTGVSQNPRHKITKRGQNVTFRCDPISEHNRLYWYRQTLGQGPEFLTYFQNEAQLEKSRLLSDRFSAERPKGSFSTLEIQRTEQGDSAMYLCASSLGQPSTQNYGYTFGSGTRLTVV.

The rearrangement joins TRBV5-1 to TRBJ1-2; D is possibly TRBD1 (6 bases). CDR1 and CDR2 (germline): SGHRS, YFSETQ. Trimming cost V 0 bases and J 2 bases, with 14 bases left between them. The CDR3 is 16 amino acids. Here the CDR3 DNA reads TGCGCCAGCAGCTTGGCCGAGGGACATCAAAACTATGGCTACACCTTC. It specifies CASSLAEGHQNYGYTF.

This chain links TRBV2 with TRBJ2-3; TRBD2 aligns across 8 bases. The CDR3 loop spans 15 amino acids. CDR1 is SNHLY, CDR2 FYNNEI, per germline. V shed 1 base and J 5 bases; nucleotides not matched to a gene: 5. The CDR3 is CASSEDGGAIDTQYF. DNA of the CDR3: TGTGCCAGCAGTGAAGACGGGGGGGCCATAGATACGCAGTATTTT.

CDR3 in amino acids: CASSPGIGEKLFF. CDR3 in DNA: TGTGCCAGCAGCCCAGGGATAGGGGAAAAACTGTTTTTT. The J gene is TRBJ1-4, the V gene TRBV14; TRBD1 might be the D (5 bases). The CDR3 sequence is 13 residues long. Trimming took 4 bases from V and 8 from J, leaving 11 bases between them. In germline, CDR1 is SGHDN, CDR2 FVKESK.

V is TRBV7-6 and J is TRBJ1-6, with D uncertain. The CDR3 consists of 13 residues. Looked up from germline, CDR1 is SGHVS and CDR2 is FNYEAQ. Trimming took off 3 bases at V and 8 bases at J, with 8 bases between the two ends. The CDR3 sequence: CASSFLSHSPLHF. In DNA, the CDR3 is TGTGCCAGCAGCTTTTTATCGCATTCACCCCTCCACTTT.

The rearrangement joins TRBV6-1 to TRBJ2-1; 7 bases align to TRBD1. CDR3 size: 14 residues. CDR1 and CDR2 (germline): MNHNS, SASEGT. V shed 8 bases, J shed 3 bases, and the junction held 7 bases outside the gene matches. CDR3: CASAEQGYYNEQFF. CDR3 in DNA: TGTGCCAGCGCGGAACAGGGGTACTACAATGAGCAGTTCTTC.

This sequence joins TRBV10-3 and TRBJ1-2, with 7 nucleotides matching TRBD1. CDR3 size: 16 residues. V lost 0 bases and J lost 5; bases outside the gene matches: 9. CDR1 is ENHRY and CDR2 is SYGVKD in the germline V gene. The CDR3 loop reads CAISESIAGTAYGYTF. CDR3 bases: TGTGCCATCAGTGAGTCGATCGCCGGGACAGCTTATGGCTACACCTTC.

The CDR3 DNA reads TGTGCCAGCAGCGTAGGAATCCCGGGGCTGAGCACAGATACGCAGTATTTT. Protein product: CASSVGIPGLSTDTQYF. The J gene is TRBJ2-3, the V gene TRBV9; D is perhaps TRBD1 or TRBD2 (5 bases each). Germline V gene sequence: CDR1 SGDLS, CDR2 YYNGEE. Between the trimmed V and J ends, which lost 0 bases and 0 bases, there was a span of 14 bases. This CDR3 has 17 residues.